The source of this T cell receptor beta chain is a study of CD8 T cells in ankylosing spondylitis. Findings and caveats of the study: CD8+ disease-linked clones were present at relatively low frequencies in blood.

This clonotype was detected many times. Its antigen is as yet unknown. V dropped 1 base and J dropped 8; count of bases not matched to a gene: 2. This CDR3 comprises 14 residues. Germline CDR1 is SGDLS and CDR2 is YYNGEE. Each TCR beta library was made by quantitative 5'-RACE that incorporated molecular barcodes. TCRdb analysed the 5' RACE reads with MiXCR anew, one entry per CDR3 protein. Of 150,000 to 200,000 distinct CDR3 sequences listed, 11% are singletons. The source of this sequence is a male donor with ankylosing spondylitis or in good health (not recorded which). J is TRBJ2-2 and V is TRBV9; 10 bases align to TRBD2. The sequencing input was blood, either unsorted or a sorted T cell fraction (not recorded which). CDR3 in amino acids: CASSVWTSGGELFF. CDR3 sequence (DNA): TGTGCCAGCAGCGTATGGACTAGCGGTGGGGAGCTGTTTTTT.